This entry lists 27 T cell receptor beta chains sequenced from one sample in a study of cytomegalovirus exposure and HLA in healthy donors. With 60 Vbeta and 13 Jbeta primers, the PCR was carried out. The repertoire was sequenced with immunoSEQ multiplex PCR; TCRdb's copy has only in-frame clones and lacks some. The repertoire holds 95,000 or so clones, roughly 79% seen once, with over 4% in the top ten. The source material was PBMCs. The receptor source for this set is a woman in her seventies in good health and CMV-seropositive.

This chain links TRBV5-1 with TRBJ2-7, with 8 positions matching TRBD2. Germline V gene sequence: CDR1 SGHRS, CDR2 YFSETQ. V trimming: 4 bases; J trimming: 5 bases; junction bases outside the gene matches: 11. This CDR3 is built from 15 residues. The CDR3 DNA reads TGCGCCAGCAGCCCTACGGGGGGGGTTATCAACGAGCAGTACTTC. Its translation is CASSPTGGVINEQYF. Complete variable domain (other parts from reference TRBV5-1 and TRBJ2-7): KAGVTQTPRYLIKTRGQQVTLSCSPISGHRSVSWYQQTPGQGLQFLFEYFSETQRNKGNFPGRFSGRQFSNSRSEMNVSTLELGDSALYLCASSPTGGVINEQYFGPGTRLTVT.

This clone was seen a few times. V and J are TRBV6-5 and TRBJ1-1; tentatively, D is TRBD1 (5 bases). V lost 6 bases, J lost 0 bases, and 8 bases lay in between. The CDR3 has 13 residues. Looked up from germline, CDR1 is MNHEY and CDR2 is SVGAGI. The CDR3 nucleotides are TGTGCCAGCAGCCGACAGATGAACACTGAAGCTTTCTTT. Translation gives CASSRQMNTEAFF.

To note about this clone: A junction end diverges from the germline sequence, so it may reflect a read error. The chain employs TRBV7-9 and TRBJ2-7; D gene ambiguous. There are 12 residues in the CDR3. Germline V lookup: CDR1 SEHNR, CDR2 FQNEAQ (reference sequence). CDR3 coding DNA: TGTTCCAGCAGCTTAGTGGGCCTCGAGCAGTACTTC. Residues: CSSSLVGLEQYF.

CDR3 loop: CAWSTGEGDTQYF. The CDR3 DNA reads as TGTGCCTGGAGTACAGGGGAAGGGGATACGCAGTATTTT. The chain couples TRBV30 to TRBJ2-3; 7 bases align to TRBD1. The CDR3 has 13 residues. With 2 bases clipped from V and 6 bases from J, the junction kept 5 bases outside the gene matches. The V gene's germline CDR1 is GTSNPN and CDR2 SVGIG (reference sequence).

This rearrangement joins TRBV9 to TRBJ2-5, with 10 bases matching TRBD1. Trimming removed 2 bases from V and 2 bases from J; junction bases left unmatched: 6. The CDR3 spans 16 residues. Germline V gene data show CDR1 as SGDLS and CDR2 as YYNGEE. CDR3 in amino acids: CASSVLPGQGQETQYF. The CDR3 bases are TGTGCCAGCAGCGTCTTACCGGGACAGGGGCAAGAGACCCAGTACTTC.

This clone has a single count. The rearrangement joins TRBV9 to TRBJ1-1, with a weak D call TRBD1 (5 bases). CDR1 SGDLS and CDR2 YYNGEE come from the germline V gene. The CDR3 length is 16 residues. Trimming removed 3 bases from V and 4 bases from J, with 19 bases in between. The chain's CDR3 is CASSADADGGGTEAFF. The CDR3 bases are TGTGCCAGCAGCGCCGACGCTGATGGGGGAGGCACTGAAGCTTTCTTT.

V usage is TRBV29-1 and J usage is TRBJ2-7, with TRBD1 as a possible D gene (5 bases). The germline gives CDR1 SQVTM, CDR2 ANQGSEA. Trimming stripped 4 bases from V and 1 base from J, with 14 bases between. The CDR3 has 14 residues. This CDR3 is CSVVGRARSYEQYF. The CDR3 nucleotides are TGCAGCGTTGTTGGCAGGGCGAGGTCCTACGAGCAGTACTTC.

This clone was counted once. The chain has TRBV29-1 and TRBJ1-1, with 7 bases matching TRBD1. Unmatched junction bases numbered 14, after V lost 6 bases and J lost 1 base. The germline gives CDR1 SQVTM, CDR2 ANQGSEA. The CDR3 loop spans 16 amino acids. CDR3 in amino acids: CSVGEVRGVRNTEAFF. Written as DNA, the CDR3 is TGCAGCGTAGGGGAGGTCAGGGGGGTGAGGAACACTGAAGCTTTCTTT.

CDR3 sequence (DNA): TGTGCCAGCAGCCCCGGACAGGGGATTTCCTACGAGCAGTACTTC. It translates to CASSPGQGISYEQYF. V and J are TRBV7-9 and TRBJ2-7, with TRBD1 matching over 9 bases. Germline CDR1 is SEHNR and CDR2 is FQNEAQ (reference sequence). The ends lost 5 bases at V and 1 base at J; junction bases unmatched: 6. The length of the CDR3 is 15 residues.

The CDR3 reads CASSAQGALNTEAFF. DNA for the CDR3: TGTGCCAGCAGCGCTCAGGGGGCCTTGAACACTGAAGCTTTCTTT. The chain is built from TRBV7-2 and TRBJ1-1, with 8 positions matching TRBD1. J gave up 0 bases and V 5 bases, and 5 bases lay outside the gene matches. The CDR3 is 15 residues long. Germline V gene lookup returns CDR1 SGHTA and CDR2 FQGNSA.

DNA for the CDR3: TGTGCCAGCAGCTTAGCCCCCCCCGGGGTTGTAGGCGGGGAGCTGTTTTTT. This sequence encodes CASSLAPPGVVGGELFF. This chain links TRBV7-2 with TRBJ2-2; D perhaps matches TRBD2 (5 bases). CDR3 length: 17 residues. Germline V CDR1 and CDR2: SGHTA, FQGNSA. Between the trimmed V and J ends, which lost 0 bases and 7 bases, there was a span of 18 bases. Based on the CDR3 plus reference TRBV7-2 and TRBJ2-2, the full variable domain is GAGVSQSPSNKVTEKGKDVELRCDPISGHTALYWYRQSLGQGLEFLIYFQGNSAPDKSGLPSDRFSAERTGGSVSTLTIQRTQQEDSAVYLCASSLAPPGVVGGELFFGEGSRLTVL.

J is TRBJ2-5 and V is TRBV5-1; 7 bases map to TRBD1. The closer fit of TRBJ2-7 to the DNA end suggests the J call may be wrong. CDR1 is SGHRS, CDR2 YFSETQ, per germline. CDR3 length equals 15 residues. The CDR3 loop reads CASSLGDRVADEQYF. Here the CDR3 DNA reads TGCGCCAGCAGCTTGGGCGACAGGGTCGCCGACGAGCAGTACTTC.

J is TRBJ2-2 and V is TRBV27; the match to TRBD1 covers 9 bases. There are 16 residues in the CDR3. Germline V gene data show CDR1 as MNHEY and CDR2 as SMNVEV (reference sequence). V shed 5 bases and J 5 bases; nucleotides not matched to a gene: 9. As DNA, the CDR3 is TGTGCCAGCAGTCCAGGACAGGGGAAGGTTACCGGGGAGCTGTTTTTT. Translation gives CASSPGQGKVTGELFF.

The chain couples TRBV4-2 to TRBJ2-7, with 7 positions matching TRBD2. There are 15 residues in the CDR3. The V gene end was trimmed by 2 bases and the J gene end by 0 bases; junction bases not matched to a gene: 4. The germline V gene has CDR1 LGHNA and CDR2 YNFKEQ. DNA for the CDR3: TGTGCCAGCAGCCAACTAGCGGAAAGCTCCTACGAGCAGTACTTC. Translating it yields CASSQLAESSYEQYF.

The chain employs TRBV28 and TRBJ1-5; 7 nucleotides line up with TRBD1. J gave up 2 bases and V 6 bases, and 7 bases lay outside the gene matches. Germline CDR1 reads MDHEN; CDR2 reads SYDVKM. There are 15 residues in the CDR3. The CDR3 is CASRTGNSGNQPQHF. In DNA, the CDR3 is TGTGCCAGCAGGACAGGGAATTCAGGCAATCAGCCCCAGCATTTT.

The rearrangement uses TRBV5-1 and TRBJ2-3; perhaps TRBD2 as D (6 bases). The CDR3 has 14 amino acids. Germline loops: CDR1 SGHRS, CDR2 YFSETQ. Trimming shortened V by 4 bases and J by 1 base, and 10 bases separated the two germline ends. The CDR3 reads CASSESGRTDTQYF. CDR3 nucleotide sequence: TGCGCCAGCAGCGAGAGCGGGCGCACAGATACGCAGTATTTT.

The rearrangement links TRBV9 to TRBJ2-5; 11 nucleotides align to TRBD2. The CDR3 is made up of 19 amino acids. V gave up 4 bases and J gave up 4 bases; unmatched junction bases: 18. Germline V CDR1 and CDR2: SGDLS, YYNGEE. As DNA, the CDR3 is TGTGCCAGCAGCCCGAGGGATATAGCGGGAGGGCCAGTACGAGAGACCCAGTACTTC. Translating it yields CASSPRDIAGGPVRETQYF.

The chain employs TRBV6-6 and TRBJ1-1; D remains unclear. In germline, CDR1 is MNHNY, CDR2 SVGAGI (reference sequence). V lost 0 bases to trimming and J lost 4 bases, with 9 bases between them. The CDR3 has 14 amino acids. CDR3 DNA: TGTGCCAGCAGTTACTCGAATAGTCTCACTGAAGCTTTCTTT. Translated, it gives CASSYSNSLTEAFF.

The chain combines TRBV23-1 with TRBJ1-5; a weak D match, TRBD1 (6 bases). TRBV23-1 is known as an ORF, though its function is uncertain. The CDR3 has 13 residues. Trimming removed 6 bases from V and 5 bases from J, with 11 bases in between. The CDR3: CASRQGWHQPQHF. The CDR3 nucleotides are TGCGCCAGCAGACAGGGATGGCATCAGCCCCAGCATTTT.

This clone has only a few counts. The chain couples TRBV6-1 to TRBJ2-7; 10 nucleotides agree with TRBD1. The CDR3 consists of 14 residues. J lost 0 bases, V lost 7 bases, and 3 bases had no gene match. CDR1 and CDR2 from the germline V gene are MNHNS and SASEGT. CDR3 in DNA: TGTGCCAGCACCAGACAGGGGGCCTCCTACGAGCAGTACTTC. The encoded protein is CASTRQGASYEQYF.

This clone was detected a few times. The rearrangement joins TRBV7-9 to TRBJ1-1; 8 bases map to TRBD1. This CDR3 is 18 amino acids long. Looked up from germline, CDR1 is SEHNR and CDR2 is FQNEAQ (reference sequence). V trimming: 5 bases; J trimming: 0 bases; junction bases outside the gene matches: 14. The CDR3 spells CASSPEAGQEGMNTEAFF. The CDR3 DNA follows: TGTGCCAGCAGCCCAGAGGCGGGACAGGAGGGGATGAACACTGAAGCTTTCTTT. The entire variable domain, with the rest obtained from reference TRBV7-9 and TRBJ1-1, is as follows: DTGVSQNPRHKITKRGQNVTFRCDPISEHNRLYWYRQTLGQGPEFLTYFQNEAQLEKSRLLSDRFSAERPKGSFSTLEIQRTEQGDSAMYLCASSPEAGQEGMNTEAFFGQGTRLTVV.

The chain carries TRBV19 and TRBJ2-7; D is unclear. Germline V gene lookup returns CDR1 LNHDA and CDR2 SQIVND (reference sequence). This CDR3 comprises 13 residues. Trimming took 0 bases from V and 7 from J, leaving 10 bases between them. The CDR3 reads CASSIDKTGEQYF. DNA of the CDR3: TGTGCCAGTAGTATAGACAAGACTGGTGAGCAGTACTTC.

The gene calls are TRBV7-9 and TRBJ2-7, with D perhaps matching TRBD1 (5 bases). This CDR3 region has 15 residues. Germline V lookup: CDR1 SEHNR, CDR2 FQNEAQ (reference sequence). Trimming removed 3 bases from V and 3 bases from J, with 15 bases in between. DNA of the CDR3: TGTGCCAGCAGCTTGGGGCCCCGCCGTCTCTACGAGCAGTACTTC. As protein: CASSLGPRRLYEQYF.

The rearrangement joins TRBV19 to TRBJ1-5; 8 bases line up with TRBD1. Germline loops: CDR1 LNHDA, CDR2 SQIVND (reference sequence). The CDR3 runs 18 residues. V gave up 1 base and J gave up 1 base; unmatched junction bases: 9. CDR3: CASSIVAGGIKSNQPQHF. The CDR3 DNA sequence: TGTGCCAGTAGTATAGTAGCAGGGGGCATCAAAAGCAATCAGCCCCAGCATTTT.

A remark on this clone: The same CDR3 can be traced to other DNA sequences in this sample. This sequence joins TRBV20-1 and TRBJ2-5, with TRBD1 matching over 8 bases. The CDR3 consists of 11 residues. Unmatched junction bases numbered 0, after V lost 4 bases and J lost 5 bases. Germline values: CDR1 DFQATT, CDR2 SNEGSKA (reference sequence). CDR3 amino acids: CSANRGETQYF. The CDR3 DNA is TGCAGTGCTAACAGGGGGGAGACCCAGTACTTC.

The DNA for the CDR3 is TGTGCCAGCAGTCATTCCTCCTACGAGCAGTACTTC. Translation: CASSHSSYEQYF. V is TRBV28 and J is TRBJ2-7; unclear D gene. There are 12 residues in the CDR3. V gave up 5 bases and J gave up 0 bases, with 5 bases separating them. Looked up from germline, CDR1 is MDHEN and CDR2 is SYDVKM.

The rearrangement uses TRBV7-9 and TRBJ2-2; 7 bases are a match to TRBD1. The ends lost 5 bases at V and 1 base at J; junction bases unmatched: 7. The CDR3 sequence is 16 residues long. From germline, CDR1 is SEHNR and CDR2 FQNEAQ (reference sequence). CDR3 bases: TGTGCCAGCAGCAGCGCCGGGACAGTGAACACCGGGGAGCTGTTTTTT. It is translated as CASSSAGTVNTGELFF.